These 29 T cell receptor beta chains originate from one sample sequenced in a study of CD8+CD57+ T cells in acquired aplastic anemia. Genomic DNA provided the template from which TCR beta VDJ and CDR3 profiles were obtained. TCRdb fed the reads into MiXCR, producing one record per CDR3 protein. The sample holds over 200,000 distinct CDR3 sequences, approximately 60% seen once. The sequenced sample was sorted CD4+, CD8+, or CD8+CD57+ T cells (not recorded which) from PBMCs. All receptors derive from a human donor in good health.

The chain joins TRBV29-1 to TRBJ2-7; D is perhaps TRBD1 or TRBD2 (5 bases each). Germline CDR1 and CDR2: SQVTM and ANQGSEA. V lost 0 bases, J lost 4 bases, and 10 bases lay in between. CDR3 length: 13 amino acids. CDR3 amino acids: CSVEDAGGYEQYF. The CDR3 nucleotides are TGCAGCGTTGAAGATGCTGGGGGTTACGAGCAGTACTTC.

The genes are TRBV2 and TRBJ2-1; 7 positions agree with TRBD2. The CDR3 length is 12 residues. The J segment lost 9 bases and the V segment lost 4 bases, leaving 3 bases of the junction unmatched. CDR1 is SNHLY and CDR2 is FYNNEI in the germline V gene. The CDR3 DNA sequence: TGTGCCAGCAGTGGGAGCGGGGCTGAGCAGTTCTTC. Residues: CASSGSGAEQFF.

V is TRBV5-1 and J is TRBJ1-1; no clear D gene. The V gene lost 2 bases and the J gene lost 1 base, with 6 bases spanning the gap. CDR1 and CDR2 (germline): SGHRS, YFSETQ. The CDR3 runs 13 residues. CDR3 residues: CASSFNRNTEAFF. CDR3 DNA: TGCGCCAGCAGCTTTAACAGGAACACTGAAGCTTTCTTT.

This clonotype was detected a few times. The V call is TRBV29-1, the J call TRBJ1-2, with 9 nucleotides matching TRBD1. The CDR3 runs 14 residues. The germline CDR1 and CDR2 sequences are SQVTM and ANQGSEA. V lost 0 bases and J lost 8; bases outside the gene matches: 7. CDR3 in DNA: TGCAGCGTTGAAGAGGGAACAGGGGGCCGGGGCTACACCTTC. Amino acid sequence: CSVEEGTGGRGYTF.

This chain uses TRBV5-1 with TRBJ2-3; 9 bases match TRBD2. J gave up 2 bases and V 6 bases, and 4 bases lay outside the gene matches. This CDR3 has 14 amino acids. The germline CDR1 and CDR2 sequences are SGHRS and YFSETQ. DNA of the CDR3: TGCGCCAGCAACATAGCGGGGGTCACAGATACGCAGTATTTT. Translating it yields CASNIAGVTDTQYF. Full variable domain (missing parts from reference TRBV5-1 and TRBJ2-3): KAGVTQTPRYLIKTRGQQVTLSCSPISGHRSVSWYQQTPGQGLQFLFEYFSETQRNKGNFPGRFSGRQFSNSRSEMNVSTLELGDSALYLCASNIAGVTDTQYFGPGTRLTVL.

V usage is TRBV2 and J usage is TRBJ1-5; D perhaps matches TRBD1 (6 bases). V lost 5 bases and J lost 6, with 17 bases in between. Germline V gene sequence: CDR1 SNHLY, CDR2 FYNNEI. There are 15 residues in the CDR3. The CDR3 region is CASSYRVAIVQPQHF. CDR3 nucleotides: TGTGCCAGCAGTTACAGGGTTGCGATTGTTCAGCCCCAGCATTTT.

This clonotype was recorded many times. This chain uses TRBV5-8 with TRBJ2-1, with D unresolved. The length of the CDR3 is 14 residues. Germline lookup yields CDR1 SGHTS and CDR2 YDEGEE. V was shortened by 0 bases and J by 5 bases, with 9 bases between the two germline ends. The CDR3 DNA follows: TGTGCCAGCAGCTTGGTTGCGGCCAACAATGAGCAGTTCTTC. It yields the protein CASSLVAANNEQFF.

This clonotype has a count of ten or more. The genes are TRBV19 and TRBJ1-1; 9 bases match TRBD1. J was trimmed by 1 base and V by 6 bases; bases with no gene match: 9. Germline V gene data show CDR1 as LNHDA and CDR2 as SQIVND (reference sequence). The CDR3 loop spans 16 amino acids. CDR3 DNA sequence: TGTGCCAGTAGGCGAGGACCGGGACAGGGGAACACTGAAGCTTTCTTT. It codes for CASRRGPGQGNTEAFF.

The rearrangement uses TRBV7-3 and TRBJ2-7; TRBD2 aligns across 10 bases. The germline gives CDR1 SGHTA, CDR2 FQGTGA. J lost 0 bases, V lost 4 bases, and 3 bases had no gene match. CDR3 length: 15 residues. CDR3 protein: CASSSTSGDSYEQYF. In DNA form, the CDR3 reads TGTGCCAGCAGCTCTACTAGCGGGGACTCCTACGAGCAGTACTTC.

This chain joins TRBV7-9 and TRBJ2-7; D is ambiguous. The germline V gene encodes CDR1 SEHNR and CDR2 FQNEAQ (reference sequence). CDR3 length equals 17 residues. Trimming cost V 2 bases and J 3 bases, with 20 bases left between them. CDR3 amino acids: CASSLSSKGSLGYEQYF. For the CDR3, the DNA is TGTGCCAGCAGCTTATCCTCCAAGGGATCCCTCGGCTACGAGCAGTACTTC.

The chain employs TRBV20-1 and TRBJ1-4; D perhaps matches TRBD1 (5 bases). This CDR3 comprises 12 residues. Looked up from germline, CDR1 is DFQATT and CDR2 is SNEGSKA (reference sequence). Trimming removed 4 bases at V and 8 bases at J, with 11 bases between. For the CDR3, the DNA is TGCAGTGCTACAGGGCCCTGGGAAAAACTGTTTTTT. Its protein is CSATGPWEKLFF.

The chain combines TRBV5-1 with TRBJ1-4; D might be TRBD1 (6 bases). Germline V lookup: CDR1 SGHRS, CDR2 YFSETQ. With 0 bases removed from V and 7 bases from J, the gap between germline ends came to 10 bases. The CDR3 is 14 amino acids. The DNA of the CDR3 is TGCGCCAGCAGCTTGGCAGGGGAGACTGAAAAACTGTTTTTT. It codes for CASSLAGETEKLFF.

There are many counts of this clonotype. The chain couples TRBV6-5 to TRBJ2-7, with D maybe TRBD1 (5 bases). The germline V and J ends were trimmed by 6 bases and 3 bases, with 15 bases remaining between them. The CDR3 length is 14 residues. Germline CDR1 and CDR2: MNHEY and SVGAGI. In nucleotides, the CDR3 is TGTGCCAGCAGGGAGCAGGACACTCTCTACGAGCAGTACTTC. It yields the protein CASREQDTLYEQYF.

The chain employs TRBV7-6 and TRBJ1-6; 10 nucleotides line up with TRBD1. Germline V gene data show CDR1 as SGHVS and CDR2 as FNYEAQ. This CDR3 spans 18 amino acids. The junction had 15 bases not matched to a gene; V was cut back by 3 bases and J by 10 bases. The CDR3 is CASSLGARGTGVSSPLHF. CDR3 DNA: TGTGCCAGCAGCTTGGGGGCCAGAGGGACAGGGGTATCATCACCCCTCCACTTT.

V is TRBV6-5 and J is TRBJ2-7; 8 bases map to TRBD1. With V trimmed by 5 bases and J by 3 bases, 6 bases remained unmatched. CDR3 size: 14 residues. In germline, CDR1 is MNHEY, CDR2 SVGAGI. The CDR3: CASSEGRGLYEQYF. CDR3 nucleotide sequence: TGTGCCAGCAGTGAGGGCAGGGGGCTCTACGAGCAGTACTTC.

Remarks on this clonotype: An end of the junction differs from the germline gene, which may be a read error. The chain carries TRBV7-2 and TRBJ1-6; D may be TRBD1 (5 bases). CDR1 SGHTA and CDR2 FQGNSA come from the germline V gene. The length of the CDR3 is 18 residues. The CDR3 nucleotides are TGTGCCAGCGGCTCCCAGTCTGGGGGATGGGCCTATAATTCACTCCTCCACTTT. Translating gives CASGSQSGGWAYNSLLHF.

The CDR3 bases are TGCAGTGCTAGGGCAGGAGCAATTTTCGCCCCCCAAGAGACCCAGTACTTC. Its protein is CSARAGAIFAPQETQYF. The V and J genes are TRBV20-1 and TRBJ2-5; D uncertain. Per germline, CDR1 DFQATT and CDR2 SNEGSKA (reference sequence). CDR3 length equals 17 residues. Trimming shortened V by 3 bases and J by 1 base, and 21 bases separated the two germline ends.

The chain uses TRBV9 and TRBJ2-1; possibly TRBD1 for D (5 bases). This CDR3 has 14 residues. V lost 0 bases to trimming and J lost 5 bases, with 9 bases between them. The germline V gene has CDR1 SGDLS and CDR2 YYNGEE. This CDR3 is CASSVDGRDNEQFF. DNA of the CDR3: TGTGCCAGCAGCGTAGACGGCAGGGACAATGAGCAGTTCTTC.

The chain uses TRBV20-1 and TRBJ2-5, with 9 nucleotides matching TRBD2. Trimming at V came to 4 bases and at J to 5 bases, leaving 11 bases not matched to a gene. CDR1 is DFQATT and CDR2 is SNEGSKA in the germline V gene (reference sequence). This CDR3 comprises 15 residues. CDR3: CSATRDGREGETQYF. CDR3 DNA sequence: TGCAGTGCTACAAGAGATGGGCGGGAGGGCGAGACCCAGTACTTC.

This clonotype has a count of ten or more. The V and J genes are TRBV6-1 and TRBJ2-7; D gene ambiguous. With 2 bases removed from V and 2 bases from J, the gap between germline ends came to 7 bases. The CDR3 is 13 amino acids. Germline assignment: CDR1 MNHNS and CDR2 SASEGT. The CDR3 loop is CASSETVTYEQYF. DNA of the CDR3: TGTGCCAGCAGTGAAACAGTTACCTACGAGCAGTACTTC.

This clonotype has more than one count but fewer than ten. The rearrangement links TRBV20-1 to TRBJ2-1, with D possibly matching TRBD2 (6 bases). Between the trimmed V and J ends, which lost 4 bases and 4 bases, there was a span of 14 bases. The CDR3 runs to 14 residues. CDR1 is DFQATT, CDR2 SNEGSKA, per germline (reference sequence). CDR3 bases: TGCAGTGCTACCGGACTACCACTTTACAATGAGCAGTTCTTC. This gives the protein CSATGLPLYNEQFF.

CDR3 loop: CATSPAAGAVDTQYF. The CDR3 DNA reads as TGTGCCACATCCCCCGCGGCAGGGGCGGTAGATACGCAGTATTTT. The chain carries TRBV7-2 and TRBJ2-3; tentatively, D is TRBD1 (6 bases). This CDR3 spans 15 amino acids. Germline lookup yields CDR1 SGHTA and CDR2 FQGNSA. Trimming removed 10 bases at V and 5 bases at J, with 22 bases between.

This rearrangement joins TRBV7-3 to TRBJ2-3; 10 bases align to TRBD2. Germline-derived CDR1 and CDR2 are SGHTA and FQGTGA. The V segment lost 2 bases and the J segment 4 bases; nucleotides outside the gene matches: 15. The CDR3 sequence is 19 residues long. The CDR3 region has the DNA TGTGCCAGCAGCTTAGACCCTAGCGGGAGCCTAACTGAGGCAGATACGCAGTATTTT. Residues: CASSLDPSGSLTEADTQYF.

Note on this clonotype: Being one base from a much bigger clone, this may be a read error. The chain links TRBV6-1 to TRBJ1-1, with D unclear. The length of the CDR3 is 12 residues. Germline V gene sequence: CDR1 MNHNS, CDR2 SASEGT. The CDR3 here is CASSYSSTGAFF. CDR3 nucleotides: TGTGCCAGCAGTTACTCGAGTACTGGAGCTTTCTTT.

This clonotype came up many times. This rearrangement joins TRBV28 to TRBJ2-7, with a possible D match to TRBD2 (6 bases). Germline assignment: CDR1 MDHEN and CDR2 SYDVKM. The CDR3 runs to 15 residues. Deletions cut 7 bases from V and 3 bases from J, with 19 bases between. This CDR3 is CASILRNGSGYEQYF. Written as DNA, the CDR3 is TGTGCCAGCATCCTCCGTAACGGGAGTGGCTACGAGCAGTACTTC.

V usage is TRBV20-1 and J usage is TRBJ1-5; D gene unclear. The CDR3 totals 14 residues. In germline, CDR1 is DFQATT, CDR2 SNEGSKA (reference sequence). The ends were cut back, 6 bases at V and 6 bases at J, with 18 bases in the middle. DNA for the CDR3: TGCAGTGCCGCCCGGGTCGAGGGAGGTCAGCCCCAGCATTTT. Translation gives CSAARVEGGQPQHF.

V and J are TRBV7-8 and TRBJ2-2; D uncertain. CDR3 length equals 13 residues. CDR1 and CDR2 (germline): SGHVS, FQNEAQ. V shed 1 base and J shed 4 bases, with 4 bases lying between them. The CDR3 nucleotides are TGTGCCAGCAGCTTAGTAGCCACCGGGGAGCTGTTTTTT. Protein product: CASSLVATGELFF.

The CDR3 sequence: CARGQGTGGRETEAFF. The CDR3 bases are TGTGCCAGGGGACAGGGGACAGGGGGCAGAGAGACTGAAGCTTTCTTT. This chain connects TRBV2 to TRBJ1-1; 12 nucleotides match TRBD1. Germline V gene sequence: CDR1 SNHLY, CDR2 FYNNEI. V gave up 9 bases and J gave up 5 bases; unmatched junction bases: 13. The CDR3 spans 16 residues.

This clonotype was counted only a few times. The rearrangement uses TRBV29-1 and TRBJ1-1; 9 bases are shared with TRBD1. Germline CDR1 and CDR2: SQVTM and ANQGSEA. The junction had 5 bases not matched to a gene; V was cut back by 5 bases and J by 10 bases. There are 11 residues in the CDR3. The CDR3 nucleotides are TGCAGCGTTCGGACAGGGGCGAGAGCTTTCTTT. Protein product: CSVRTGARAFF.